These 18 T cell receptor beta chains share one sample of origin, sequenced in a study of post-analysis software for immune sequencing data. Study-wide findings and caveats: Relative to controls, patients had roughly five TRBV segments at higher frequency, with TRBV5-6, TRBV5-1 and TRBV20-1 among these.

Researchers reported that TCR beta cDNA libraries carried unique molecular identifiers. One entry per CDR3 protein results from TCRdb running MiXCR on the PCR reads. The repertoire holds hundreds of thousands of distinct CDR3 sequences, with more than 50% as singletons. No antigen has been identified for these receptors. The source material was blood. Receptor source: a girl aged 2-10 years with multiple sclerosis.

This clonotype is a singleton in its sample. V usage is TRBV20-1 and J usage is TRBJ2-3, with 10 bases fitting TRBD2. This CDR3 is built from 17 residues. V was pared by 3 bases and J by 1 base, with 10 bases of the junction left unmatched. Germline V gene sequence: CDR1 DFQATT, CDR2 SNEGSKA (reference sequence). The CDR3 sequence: CSARGSGRTLRTDTQYF. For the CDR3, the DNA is TGCAGTGCTAGGGGTAGCGGGAGGACCCTGCGCACAGATACGCAGTATTTT.

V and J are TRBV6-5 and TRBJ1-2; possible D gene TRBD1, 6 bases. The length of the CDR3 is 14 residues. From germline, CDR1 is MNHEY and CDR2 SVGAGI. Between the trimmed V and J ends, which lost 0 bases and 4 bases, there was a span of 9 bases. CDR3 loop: CASSYSRGGYGYTF. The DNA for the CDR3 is TGTGCCAGCAGTTACTCGAGGGGGGGCTATGGCTACACCTTC.

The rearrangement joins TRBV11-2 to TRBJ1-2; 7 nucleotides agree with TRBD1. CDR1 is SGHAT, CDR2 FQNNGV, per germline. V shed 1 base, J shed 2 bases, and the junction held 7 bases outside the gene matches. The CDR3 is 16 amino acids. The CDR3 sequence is CASSLGRTGTNYGYTF. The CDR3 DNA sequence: TGTGCCAGCAGCTTAGGACGGACAGGAACAAACTATGGCTACACCTTC.

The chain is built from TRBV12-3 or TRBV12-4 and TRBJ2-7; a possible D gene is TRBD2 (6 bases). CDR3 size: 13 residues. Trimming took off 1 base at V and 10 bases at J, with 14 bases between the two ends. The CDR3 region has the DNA TGTGCCAGCAGTTTAGTACAGGAGGGTCCCCAGTACTTC. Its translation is CASSLVQEGPQYF.

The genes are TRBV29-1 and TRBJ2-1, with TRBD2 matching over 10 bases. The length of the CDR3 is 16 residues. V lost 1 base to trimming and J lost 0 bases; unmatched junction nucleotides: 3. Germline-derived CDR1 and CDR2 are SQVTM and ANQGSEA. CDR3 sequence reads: CSVEVGLAISYNEQFF. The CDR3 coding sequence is TGCAGCGTTGAAGTGGGACTAGCGATCTCCTACAATGAGCAGTTCTTC.

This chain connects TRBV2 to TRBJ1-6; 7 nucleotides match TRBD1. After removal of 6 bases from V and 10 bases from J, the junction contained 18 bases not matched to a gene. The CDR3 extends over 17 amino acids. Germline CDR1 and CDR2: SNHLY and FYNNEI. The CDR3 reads CASSQFETDRLGSPLHF. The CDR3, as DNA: TGTGCCAGCAGCCAATTTGAGACGGACAGGTTGGGGTCACCCCTCCACTTT.

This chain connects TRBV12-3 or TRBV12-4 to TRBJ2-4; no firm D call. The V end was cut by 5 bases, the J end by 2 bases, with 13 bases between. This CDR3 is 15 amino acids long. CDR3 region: CASSPARLSKNIQYF. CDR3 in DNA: TGTGCCAGCAGTCCGGCGCGGTTGTCCAAAAACATTCAGTACTTC.

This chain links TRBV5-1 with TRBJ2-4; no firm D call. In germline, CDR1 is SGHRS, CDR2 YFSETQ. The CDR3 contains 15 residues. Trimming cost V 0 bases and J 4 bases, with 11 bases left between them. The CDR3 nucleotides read TGCGCCAGCAGCTTGGAGAGCCACGGGAAAAACATTCAGTACTTC. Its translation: CASSLESHGKNIQYF.

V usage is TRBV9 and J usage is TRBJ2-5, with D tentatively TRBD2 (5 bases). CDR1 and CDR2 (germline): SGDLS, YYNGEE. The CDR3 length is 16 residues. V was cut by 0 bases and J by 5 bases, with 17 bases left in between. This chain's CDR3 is CASSVDSEGQEETQYF. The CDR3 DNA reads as TGTGCCAGCAGCGTAGATAGCGAGGGCCAAGAGGAGACCCAGTACTTC.

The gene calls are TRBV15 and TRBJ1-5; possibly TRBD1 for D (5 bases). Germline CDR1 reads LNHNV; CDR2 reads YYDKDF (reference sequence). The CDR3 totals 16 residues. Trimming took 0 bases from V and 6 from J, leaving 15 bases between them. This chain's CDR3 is CATSRDLLGAGQPQHF. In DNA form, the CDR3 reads TGTGCCACCAGCAGAGATCTACTAGGGGCGGGTCAGCCCCAGCATTTT.

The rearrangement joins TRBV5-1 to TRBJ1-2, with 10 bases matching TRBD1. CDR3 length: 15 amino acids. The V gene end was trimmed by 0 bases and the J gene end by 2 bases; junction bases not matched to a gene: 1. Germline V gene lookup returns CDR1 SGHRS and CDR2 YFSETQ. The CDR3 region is CASSLEGQGNYGYTF. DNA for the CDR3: TGCGCCAGCAGCTTGGAGGGACAGGGGAACTATGGCTACACCTTC.

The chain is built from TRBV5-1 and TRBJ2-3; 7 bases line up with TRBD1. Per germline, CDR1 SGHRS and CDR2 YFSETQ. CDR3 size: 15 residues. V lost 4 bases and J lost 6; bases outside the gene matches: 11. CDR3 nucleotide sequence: TGCGCCAGCAGCCTACCGGGACAGTTGGCCGATACGCAGTATTTT. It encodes CASSLPGQLADTQYF.

The CDR3 bases are TGTGCCAGCAGCTTTCATTTGCGGGAGGAAACAGATACGCAGTATTTT. It yields the protein CASSFHLREETDTQYF. The rearrangement links TRBV7-9 to TRBJ2-3; TRBD2 matches 8 bases. This CDR3 is 16 amino acids long. V lost 3 bases, J lost 3 bases, and 8 bases stayed unmatched. From germline, CDR1 is SEHNR and CDR2 FQNEAQ (reference sequence). Full variable domain (remainder filled in from reference TRBV7-9 and TRBJ2-3): DTGVSQNPRHKITKRGQNVTFRCDPISEHNRLYWYRQTLGQGPEFLTYFQNEAQLEKSRLLSDRFSAERPKGSFSTLEIQRTEQGDSAMYLCASSFHLREETDTQYFGPGTRLTVL.

CDR3 residues: CALGERANEQFF. CDR3 nucleotides: TGTGCCCTGGGGGAGCGGGCAAATGAGCAGTTCTTC. The V call is TRBV10-3, the J call TRBJ2-1, with TRBD2 as a possible D gene (6 bases). V dropped 11 bases and J dropped 7 bases, with 15 bases sitting between them. There are 12 residues in the CDR3. Germline CDR1 and CDR2: ENHRY and SYGVKD.

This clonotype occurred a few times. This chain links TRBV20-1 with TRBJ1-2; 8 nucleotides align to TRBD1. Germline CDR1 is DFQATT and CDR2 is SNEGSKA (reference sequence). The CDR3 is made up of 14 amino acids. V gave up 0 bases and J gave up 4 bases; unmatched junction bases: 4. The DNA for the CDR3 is TGCAGTGCTAGAGATCAGGGGGCGGGCTATGGCTACACCTTC. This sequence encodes CSARDQGAGYGYTF.

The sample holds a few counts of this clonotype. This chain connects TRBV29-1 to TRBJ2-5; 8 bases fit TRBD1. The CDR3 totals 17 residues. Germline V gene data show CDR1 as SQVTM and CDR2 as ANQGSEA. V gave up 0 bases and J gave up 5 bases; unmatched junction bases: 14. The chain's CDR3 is CSVEDERQGAVGETQYF. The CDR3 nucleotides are TGCAGCGTTGAAGATGAGAGGCAGGGGGCAGTGGGGGAGACCCAGTACTTC.

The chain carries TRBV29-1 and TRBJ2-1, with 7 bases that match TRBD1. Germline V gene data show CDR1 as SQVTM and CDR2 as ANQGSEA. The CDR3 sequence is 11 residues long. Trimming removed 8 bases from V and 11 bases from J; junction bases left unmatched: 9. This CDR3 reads CSLAWGQKQFF. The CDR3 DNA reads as TGCAGCCTTGCTTGGGGACAGAAGCAGTTCTTC.

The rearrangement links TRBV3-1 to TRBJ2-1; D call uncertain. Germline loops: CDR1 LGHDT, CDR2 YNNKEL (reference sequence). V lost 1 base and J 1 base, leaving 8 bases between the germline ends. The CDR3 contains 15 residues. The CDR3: CASSQGQASYNEQFF. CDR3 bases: TGTGCCAGCAGCCAAGGACAAGCATCCTACAATGAGCAGTTCTTC.